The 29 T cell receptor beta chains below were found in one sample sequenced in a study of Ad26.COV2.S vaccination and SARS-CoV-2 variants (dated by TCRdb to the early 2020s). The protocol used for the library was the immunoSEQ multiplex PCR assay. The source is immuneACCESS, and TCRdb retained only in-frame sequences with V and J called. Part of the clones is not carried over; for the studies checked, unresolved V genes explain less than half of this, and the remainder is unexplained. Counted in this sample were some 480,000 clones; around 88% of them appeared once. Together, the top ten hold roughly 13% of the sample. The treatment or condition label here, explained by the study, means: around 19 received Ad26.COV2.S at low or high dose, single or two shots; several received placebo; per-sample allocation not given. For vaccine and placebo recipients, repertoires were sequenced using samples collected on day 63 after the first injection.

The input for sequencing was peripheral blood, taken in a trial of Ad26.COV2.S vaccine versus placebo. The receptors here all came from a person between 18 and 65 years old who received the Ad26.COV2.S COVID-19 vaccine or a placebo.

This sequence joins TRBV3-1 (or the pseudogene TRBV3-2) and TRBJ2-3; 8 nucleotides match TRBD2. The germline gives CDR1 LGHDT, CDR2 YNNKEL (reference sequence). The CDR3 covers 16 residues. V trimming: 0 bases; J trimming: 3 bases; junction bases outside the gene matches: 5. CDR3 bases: TGTGCCAGCAGCCAAGATATGGGACTAGAGACAGATACGCAGTATTTT. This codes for CASSQDMGLETDTQYF.

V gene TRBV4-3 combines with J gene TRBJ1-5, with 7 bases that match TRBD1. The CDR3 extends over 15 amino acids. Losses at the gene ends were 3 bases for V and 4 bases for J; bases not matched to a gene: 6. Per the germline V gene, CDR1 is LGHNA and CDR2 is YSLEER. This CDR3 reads CASSQDATGNQPQHF. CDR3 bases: TGCGCCAGCAGCCAGGACGCGACAGGGAATCAGCCCCAGCATTTT.

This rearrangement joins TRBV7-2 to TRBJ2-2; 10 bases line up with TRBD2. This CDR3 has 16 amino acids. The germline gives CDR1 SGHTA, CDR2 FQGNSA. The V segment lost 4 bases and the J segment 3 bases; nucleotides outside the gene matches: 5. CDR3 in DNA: TGTGCCAGCAGCTCTCCTAGCGGGAGATACACCGGGGAGCTGTTTTTT. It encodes CASSSPSGRYTGELFF. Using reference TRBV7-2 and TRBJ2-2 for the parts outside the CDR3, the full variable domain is GAGVSQSPSNKVTEKGKDVELRCDPISGHTALYWYRQSLGQGLEFLIYFQGNSAPDKSGLPSDRFSAERTGGSVSTLTIQRTQQEDSAVYLCASSSPSGRYTGELFFGEGSRLTVL.

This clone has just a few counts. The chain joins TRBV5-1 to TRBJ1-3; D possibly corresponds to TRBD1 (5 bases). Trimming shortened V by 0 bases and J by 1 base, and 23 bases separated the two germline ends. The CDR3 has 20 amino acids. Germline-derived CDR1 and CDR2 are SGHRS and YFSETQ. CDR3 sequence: CASSLAAGRRWDSSGNTIYF. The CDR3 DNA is TGCGCCAGCAGCTTGGCGGCCGGACGGAGATGGGACTCGTCTGGAAACACCATATATTTT.

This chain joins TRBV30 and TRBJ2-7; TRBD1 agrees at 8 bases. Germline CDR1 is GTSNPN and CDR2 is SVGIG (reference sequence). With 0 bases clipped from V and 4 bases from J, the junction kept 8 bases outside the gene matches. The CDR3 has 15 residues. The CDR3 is CAWSVFQGAGYEQYF. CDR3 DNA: TGTGCCTGGAGTGTGTTTCAGGGGGCGGGTTACGAGCAGTACTTC.

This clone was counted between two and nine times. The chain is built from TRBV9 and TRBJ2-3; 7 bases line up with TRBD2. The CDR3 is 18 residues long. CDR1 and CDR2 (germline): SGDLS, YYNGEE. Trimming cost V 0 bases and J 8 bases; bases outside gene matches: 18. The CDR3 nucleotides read TGTGCCAGCAGCGTAGTAGTTAATCCAGCGATCCCGGGGGGTACGCAGTATTTT. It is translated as CASSVVVNPAIPGGTQYF.

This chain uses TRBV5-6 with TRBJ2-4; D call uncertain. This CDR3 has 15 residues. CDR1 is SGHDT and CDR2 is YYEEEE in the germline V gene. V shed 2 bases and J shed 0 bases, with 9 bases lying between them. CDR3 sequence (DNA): TGTGCCAGCAGCTTAGGACCACTAGCCAAAAACATTCAGTACTTC. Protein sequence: CASSLGPLAKNIQYF.

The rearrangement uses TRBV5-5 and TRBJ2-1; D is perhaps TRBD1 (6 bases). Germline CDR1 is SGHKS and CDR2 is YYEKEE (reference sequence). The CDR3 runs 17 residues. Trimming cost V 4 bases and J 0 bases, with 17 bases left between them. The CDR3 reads CASSLNGQFSSYNEQFF. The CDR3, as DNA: TGTGCCAGCAGCCTTAATGGACAGTTTAGCTCCTACAATGAGCAGTTCTTC.

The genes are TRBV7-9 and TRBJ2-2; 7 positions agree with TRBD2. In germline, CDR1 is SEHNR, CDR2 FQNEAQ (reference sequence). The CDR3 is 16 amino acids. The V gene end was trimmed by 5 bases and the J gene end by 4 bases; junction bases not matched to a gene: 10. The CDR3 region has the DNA TGTGCCAGCAGCCCCCAGCGGGGCCTCGGCACCGGGGAGCTGTTTTTT. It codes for CASSPQRGLGTGELFF.

The CDR3 coding sequence is TGTGCCAGCAGTGGAAATTCACCCCTCCACTTT. Encoded protein: CASSGNSPLHF. The J gene is TRBJ1-6, the V gene TRBV28; D remains ambiguous. With 5 bases removed from V and 7 bases from J, the gap between germline ends came to 3 bases. Germline lookup yields CDR1 MDHEN and CDR2 SYDVKM. The CDR3 extends over 11 amino acids.

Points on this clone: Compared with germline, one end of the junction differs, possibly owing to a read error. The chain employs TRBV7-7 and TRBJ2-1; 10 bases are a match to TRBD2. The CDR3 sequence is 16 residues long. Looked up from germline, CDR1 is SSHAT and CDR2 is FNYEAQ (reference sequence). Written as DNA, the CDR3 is TGTGCTAGCAGCCCCATATCTAGCGGGAGAGGCAATGAGCAGTTCTTC. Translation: CASSPISSGRGNEQFF.

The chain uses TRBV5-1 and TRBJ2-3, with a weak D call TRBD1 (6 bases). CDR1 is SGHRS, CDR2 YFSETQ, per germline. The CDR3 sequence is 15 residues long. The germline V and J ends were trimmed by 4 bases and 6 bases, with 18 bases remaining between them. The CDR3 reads CASSLQVGAGDTQYF. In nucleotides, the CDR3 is TGCGCCAGCAGCCTTCAGGTGGGGGCGGGCGATACGCAGTATTTT.

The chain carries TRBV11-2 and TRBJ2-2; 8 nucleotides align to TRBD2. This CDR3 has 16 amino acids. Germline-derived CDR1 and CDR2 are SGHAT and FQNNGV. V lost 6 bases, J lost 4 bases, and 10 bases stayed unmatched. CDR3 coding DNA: TGTGCCAGCAGAGGAGTGAGCGGGAGAGGCACCGGGGAGCTGTTTTTT. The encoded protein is CASRGVSGRGTGELFF.

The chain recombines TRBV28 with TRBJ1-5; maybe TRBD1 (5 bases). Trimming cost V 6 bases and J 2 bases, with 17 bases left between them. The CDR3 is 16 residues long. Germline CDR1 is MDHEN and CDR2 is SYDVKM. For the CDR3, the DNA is TGTGCCAGCAGCCGCAAGGCGTGGGACGGCAATCAGCCCCAGCATTTT. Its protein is CASSRKAWDGNQPQHF.

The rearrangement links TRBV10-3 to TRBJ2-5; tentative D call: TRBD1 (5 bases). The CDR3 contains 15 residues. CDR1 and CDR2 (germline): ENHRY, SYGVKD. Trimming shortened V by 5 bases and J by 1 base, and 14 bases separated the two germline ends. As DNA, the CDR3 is TGTGCCATCAGTCTAGGGGCGCGGAGCCAAGAGACCCAGTACTTC. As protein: CAISLGARSQETQYF.

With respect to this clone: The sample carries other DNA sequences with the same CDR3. The DNA of the CDR3 is TGCAGCGTGCAGAGCACAGATACGCAGTATTTT. It specifies CSVQSTDTQYF. This rearrangement joins TRBV29-1 to TRBJ2-3; D gene unclear. The germline V and J ends were trimmed by 6 bases and 0 bases, with 4 bases remaining between them. The CDR3 totals 11 residues. Per germline, CDR1 SQVTM and CDR2 ANQGSEA.

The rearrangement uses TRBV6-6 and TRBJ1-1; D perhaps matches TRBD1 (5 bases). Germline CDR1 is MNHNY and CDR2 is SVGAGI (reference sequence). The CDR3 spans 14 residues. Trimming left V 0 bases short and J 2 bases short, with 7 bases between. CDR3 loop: CASSYSGGNTEAFF. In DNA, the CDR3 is TGTGCCAGCAGTTACTCGGGGGGTAACACTGAAGCTTTCTTT.

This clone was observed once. Here the CDR3 DNA reads TGTGCCAGCAGCCCCGGGAAGGGGGCGCAGGGGACCCAGTACTTC. The encoded protein is CASSPGKGAQGTQYF. This chain uses TRBV7-6 with TRBJ2-5; 7 bases line up with TRBD1. V shed 5 bases, J shed 7 bases, and the junction held 13 bases outside the gene matches. Germline lookup yields CDR1 SGHVS and CDR2 FNYEAQ. The CDR3 loop spans 15 amino acids.

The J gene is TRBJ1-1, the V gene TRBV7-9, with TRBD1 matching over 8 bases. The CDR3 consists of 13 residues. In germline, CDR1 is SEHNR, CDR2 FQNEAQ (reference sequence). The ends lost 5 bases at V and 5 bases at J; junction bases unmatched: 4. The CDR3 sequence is CASSGQGGTEAFF. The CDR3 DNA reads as TGTGCCAGCAGCGGACAGGGTGGGACTGAAGCTTTCTTT.

The CDR3 spells CATSGGGQPQHF. Written as DNA, the CDR3 is TGTGCCACCAGTGGAGGAGGTCAGCCCCAGCATTTT. The chain couples TRBV24-1 to TRBJ1-5; D uncertain. CDR1 is KGHDR, CDR2 SFDVKD, per germline. V was trimmed by 5 bases and J by 6 bases, leaving 7 bases between them. The CDR3 has 12 residues.

The CDR3 sequence is CASSLRDRSTGVPLHF. In DNA form, the CDR3 reads TGTGCCAGCAGCTTGAGGGACAGGAGCACGGGTGTGCCCCTCCACTTT. This chain links TRBV5-4 with TRBJ1-6; 8 positions agree with TRBD1. The length of the CDR3 is 16 residues. The junction had 13 bases not matched to a gene; V was cut back by 1 base and J by 13 bases. Germline-derived CDR1 and CDR2 are SGHNT and YYREEE (reference sequence).

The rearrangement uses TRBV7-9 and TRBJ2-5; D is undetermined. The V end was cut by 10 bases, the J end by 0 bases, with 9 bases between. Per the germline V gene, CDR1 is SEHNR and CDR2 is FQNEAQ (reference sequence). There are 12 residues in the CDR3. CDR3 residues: CATLDNQETQYF. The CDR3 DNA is TGTGCCACCTTAGACAACCAAGAGACCCAGTACTTC.

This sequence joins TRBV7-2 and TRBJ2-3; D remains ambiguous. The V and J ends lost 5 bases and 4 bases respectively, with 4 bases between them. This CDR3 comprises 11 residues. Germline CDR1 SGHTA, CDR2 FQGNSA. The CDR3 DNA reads TGTGCCAGCAGCGCATCAGATACGCAGTATTTT. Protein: CASSASDTQYF.

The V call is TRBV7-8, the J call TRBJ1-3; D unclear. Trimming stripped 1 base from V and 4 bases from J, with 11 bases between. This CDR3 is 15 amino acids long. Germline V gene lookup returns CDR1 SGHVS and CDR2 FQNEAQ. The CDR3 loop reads CASSLEFFGGNTIYF. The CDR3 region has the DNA TGTGCCAGCAGCTTAGAATTCTTCGGGGGAAACACCATATATTTT.

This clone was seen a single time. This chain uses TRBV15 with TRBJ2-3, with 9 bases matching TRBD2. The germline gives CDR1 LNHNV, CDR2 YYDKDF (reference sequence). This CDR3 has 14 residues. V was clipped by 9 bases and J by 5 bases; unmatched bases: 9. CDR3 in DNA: TGTGCCACTTCCCCGGGACTAGCTATAGATACGCAGTATTTT. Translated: CATSPGLAIDTQYF.

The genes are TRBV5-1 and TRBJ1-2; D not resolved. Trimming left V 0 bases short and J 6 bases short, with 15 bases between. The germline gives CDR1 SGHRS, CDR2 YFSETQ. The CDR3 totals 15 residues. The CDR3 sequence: CASSLDTSRYNGYTF. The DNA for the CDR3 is TGCGCCAGCAGCTTGGACACCAGTCGGTACAATGGCTACACCTTC.

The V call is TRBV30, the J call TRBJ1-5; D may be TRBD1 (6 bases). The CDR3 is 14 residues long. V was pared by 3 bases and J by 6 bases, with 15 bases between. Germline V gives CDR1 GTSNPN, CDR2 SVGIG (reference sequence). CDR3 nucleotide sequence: TGTGCCTGGAGCCAAACAGGGTTAGGTCAGCCCCAGCATTTT. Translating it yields CAWSQTGLGQPQHF.

CDR3 protein: CSGSGGGGSGELFF. The CDR3 region has the DNA TGCAGCGGATCAGGGGGCGGAGGATCCGGGGAGCTGTTTTTT. The chain has TRBV29-1 and TRBJ2-2, with 8 nucleotides matching TRBD1. The CDR3 is 14 amino acids. Germline CDR1 reads SQVTM; CDR2 reads ANQGSEA. Germline trimming cut 7 bases from V and 6 bases from J; bases unmatched to any gene: 10.

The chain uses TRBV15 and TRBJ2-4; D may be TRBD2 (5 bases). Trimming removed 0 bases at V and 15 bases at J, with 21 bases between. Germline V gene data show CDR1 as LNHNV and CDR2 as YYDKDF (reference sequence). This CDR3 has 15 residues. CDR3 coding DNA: TGTGCCACCAGCAGAGATCGGGCAGTAACGGGGATATTGTACTTC. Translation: CATSRDRAVTGILYF.